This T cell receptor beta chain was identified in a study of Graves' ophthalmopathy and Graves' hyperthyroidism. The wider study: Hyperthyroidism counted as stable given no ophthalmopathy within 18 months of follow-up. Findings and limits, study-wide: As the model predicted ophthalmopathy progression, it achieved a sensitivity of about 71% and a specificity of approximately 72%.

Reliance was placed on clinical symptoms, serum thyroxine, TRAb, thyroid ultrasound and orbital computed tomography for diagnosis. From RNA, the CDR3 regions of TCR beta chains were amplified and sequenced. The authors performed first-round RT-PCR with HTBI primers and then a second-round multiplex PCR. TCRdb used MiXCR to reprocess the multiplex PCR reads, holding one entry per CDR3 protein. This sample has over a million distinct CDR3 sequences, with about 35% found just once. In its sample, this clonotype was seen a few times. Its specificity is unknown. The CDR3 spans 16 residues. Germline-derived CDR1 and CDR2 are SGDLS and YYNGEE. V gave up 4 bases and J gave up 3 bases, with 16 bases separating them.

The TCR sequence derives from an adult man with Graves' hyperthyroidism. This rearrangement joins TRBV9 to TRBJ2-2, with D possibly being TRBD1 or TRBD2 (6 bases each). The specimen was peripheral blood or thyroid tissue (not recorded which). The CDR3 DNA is TGTGCCAGCAGCCCAGAGGGGGGTCGGGACACCGGGGAGCTGTTTTTT. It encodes CASSPEGGRDTGELFF. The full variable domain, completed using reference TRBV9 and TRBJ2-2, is DSGVTQTPKHLITATGQRVTLRCSPRSGDLSVYWYQQSLDQGLQFLIQYYNGEERAKGNILERFSAQQFPDLHSELNLSSLELGDSALYFCASSPEGGRDTGELFFGEGSRLTVL.